The 19 T cell receptor beta chains below all came from one sample that was sequenced in a study of cytomegalovirus exposure and HLA in healthy donors. The PCR ran on 60 Vbeta and 13 Jbeta primers. TCRdb's table, derived via immunoSEQ multiplex PCR, lists solely in-frame clones and lacks some. Here the sample spans around 94,000 clones, over 70% being singletons. The sample comprised PBMCs. The receptors were sampled from a woman aged 40-49 years in good health and CMV-seronegative.

A single count supports this clone. J is TRBJ1-1 and V is TRBV7-9; D gene ambiguous. Germline values: CDR1 SEHNR, CDR2 FQNEAQ (reference sequence). This CDR3 spans 12 amino acids. V was clipped by 5 bases and J by 1 base, with 5 bases between them. CDR3 in amino acids: CASSEQNTEAFF. CDR3 bases: TGTGCCAGCAGCGAACAGAACACTGAAGCTTTCTTT.

This chain connects TRBV7-8 to TRBJ1-3; D remains unclear. V was pared by 1 base and J by 0 bases, with 13 bases between. Germline V gene data show CDR1 as SGHVS and CDR2 as FQNEAQ. CDR3 size: 17 residues. The CDR3 nucleotides are TGTGCCAGCAGCTTAGGCGGAGGCCTCCCCTCTGGAAACACCATATATTTT. It translates to CASSLGGGLPSGNTIYF.

The chain carries TRBV2 and TRBJ1-1; 7 bases line up with TRBD1. The CDR3 is 17 residues long. Germline V CDR1 and CDR2: SNHLY, FYNNEI. With V trimmed by 7 bases and J by 1 base, 15 bases remained unmatched. As DNA, the CDR3 is TGTGCCAGCACTGACTCGACAGGGTGGGTATGGAACACTGAAGCTTTCTTT. It yields the protein CASTDSTGWVWNTEAFF.

V and J are TRBV27 and TRBJ1-6; D is uncertain. V was clipped by 5 bases and J by 8 bases, with 10 bases between them. The CDR3 runs 13 residues. The germline V gene has CDR1 MNHEY and CDR2 SMNVEV (reference sequence). This CDR3 is CASSIAPYSPLHF. The DNA of the CDR3 is TGTGCCAGCAGTATTGCGCCCTATTCACCCCTCCACTTT.

The chain has TRBV4-1 and TRBJ1-6, with D perhaps matching TRBD1 (6 bases). The CDR3 runs 21 residues. Germline loops: CDR1 MGHRA, CDR2 YSYEKL. Trimming took 0 bases from V and 2 from J, leaving 23 bases between them. The CDR3 nucleotides are TGCGCCAGCAGCCAAGATTATCGGGGGGCCCTCCCAGGGGCCTATAATTCACCCCTCCACTTT. This encodes CASSQDYRGALPGAYNSPLHF.

This rearrangement joins TRBV5-1 to TRBJ1-1, with D unclear. Germline V gene lookup returns CDR1 SGHRS and CDR2 YFSETQ. The CDR3 runs 14 residues. The germline V and J ends were trimmed by 0 bases and 4 bases, with 10 bases remaining between them. The CDR3 region has the DNA TGCGCCAGCAGCTTGGGCGGAATAAGCACTGAAGCTTTCTTT. This codes for CASSLGGISTEAFF.

V gene TRBV4-3 combines with J gene TRBJ1-4, with 9 bases that match TRBD1. CDR3 length equals 15 residues. V dropped 1 base and J dropped 8; count of bases not matched to a gene: 5. Looked up from germline, CDR1 is LGHNA and CDR2 is YSLEER. The CDR3: CASSQGGQGREKLFF. The CDR3 coding sequence is TGCGCCAGCAGCCAAGGGGGACAGGGTAGGGAAAAACTGTTTTTT.

This clone was observed once. The rearrangement links TRBV23-1 to TRBJ1-2; 8 nucleotides line up with TRBD1. TRBV23-1 is labeled an ORF, and its function is uncertain. J lost 3 bases, V lost 9 bases, and 12 bases had no gene match. The CDR3 spans 15 residues. This CDR3 is CARDDSQGADYGYTF. CDR3 DNA: TGCGCCAGAGATGATTCCCAGGGGGCTGACTATGGCTACACCTTC.

The chain joins TRBV5-1 to TRBJ1-2; the D is unclear. The CDR3 has 15 amino acids. Germline assignment: CDR1 SGHRS and CDR2 YFSETQ. The V end was cut by 1 base, the J end by 8 bases, with 18 bases between. CDR3: CASSLRVGGVGGYTF. The CDR3 DNA reads as TGCGCCAGCAGCTTGAGGGTTGGAGGCGTAGGCGGCTACACCTTC. Supplemented by reference TRBV5-1 and TRBJ1-2, the full variable domain reads KAGVTQTPRYLIKTRGQQVTLSCSPISGHRSVSWYQQTPGQGLQFLFEYFSETQRNKGNFPGRFSGRQFSNSRSEMNVSTLELGDSALYLCASSLRVGGVGGYTFGSGTRLTVV.

This clone was seen only a few times. The genes are TRBV5-5 and TRBJ1-3, with D hard to call. The ends were cut back, 5 bases at V and 0 bases at J, with 12 bases in the middle. This CDR3 region has 15 residues. Germline loops: CDR1 SGHKS, CDR2 YYEKEE (reference sequence). The chain's CDR3 is CASRPVGSSGNTIYF. Here the CDR3 DNA reads TGTGCCAGCAGACCTGTTGGGAGCTCTGGAAACACCATATATTTT.

The V and J genes are TRBV6-5 and TRBJ2-7, with TRBD1 matching over 9 bases. The length of the CDR3 is 14 residues. The germline V gene has CDR1 MNHEY and CDR2 SVGAGI. Trimming cost V 4 bases and J 4 bases; bases outside gene matches: 5. CDR3 amino acids: CASSLQTGGYEQYF. CDR3 bases: TGTGCCAGCAGTTTACAGACAGGGGGGTACGAGCAGTACTTC.

V is TRBV7-8 and J is TRBJ2-1; 9 bases are shared with TRBD2. J gave up 10 bases and V 3 bases, and 10 bases lay outside the gene matches. Germline V gene lookup returns CDR1 SGHVS and CDR2 FQNEAQ. The CDR3 covers 15 residues. CDR3 bases: TGTGCCAGCAGCTTGATGGTAGCGGGGGTCGGGGAGCAGTTCTTC. It specifies CASSLMVAGVGEQFF.

CDR3 coding DNA: TGTGCCAGCAGTAATCTCAGGACAACTAATGAAAAACTGTTTTTT. As protein: CASSNLRTTNEKLFF. The rearrangement uses TRBV6-5 and TRBJ1-4; D uncertain. The CDR3 runs to 15 residues. V lost 5 bases to trimming and J lost 0 bases, with 10 bases between them. Germline V gives CDR1 MNHEY, CDR2 SVGAGI.

The chain joins TRBV4-3 to TRBJ2-7; D possibly corresponds to TRBD1 (5 bases). Per the germline V gene, CDR1 is LGHNA and CDR2 is YSLEER. CDR3 size: 14 residues. Trimming pared 0 bases from V and 5 bases from J, leaving 11 bases between. CDR3 protein: CASSQERTSDEQYF. The CDR3 DNA follows: TGCGCCAGCAGCCAAGAGAGGACATCTGACGAGCAGTACTTC.

V gene TRBV6-5 combines with J gene TRBJ1-2; D may be TRBD1 (5 bases). CDR1 is MNHEY, CDR2 SVGAGI, per germline. The CDR3 loop spans 11 amino acids. V shed 8 bases and J shed 14 bases, with 18 bases lying between them. CDR3 in DNA: TGTGCCAGCCACTCAGGGTGGGCCTTAACCTTC. The encoded protein is CASHSGWALTF.

This chain uses TRBV7-2 with TRBJ2-6; D is possibly TRBD1 (5 bases). Looked up from germline, CDR1 is SGHTA and CDR2 is FQGNSA. The CDR3 is 16 residues long. V gave up 8 bases and J gave up 2 bases, with 16 bases separating them. CDR3 sequence reads: CASYPQGLTGANVLTF. The DNA of the CDR3 is TGTGCCAGCTATCCTCAGGGTCTGACTGGGGCCAACGTCCTGACTTTC.

Only a few counts were recorded for this clone. The V and J genes are TRBV20-1 and TRBJ2-7; D not resolved. The CDR3 totals 11 residues. Germline-derived CDR1 and CDR2 are DFQATT and SNEGSKA (reference sequence). The CDR3 DNA reads TGCAGCGCGGCGAACTCCTACGAGCAGTACTTC. Protein: CSAANSYEQYF.

The chain links TRBV28 to TRBJ1-3; D ambiguous. Looked up from germline, CDR1 is MDHEN and CDR2 is SYDVKM. The V end lost 4 bases, the J end lost 4 bases, and 11 bases lay between the germline ends. The CDR3 spans 14 residues. CDR3 loop: CASSWRGTGNTIYF. In nucleotides, the CDR3 is TGTGCCAGCAGTTGGCGGGGAACCGGAAACACCATATATTTT.

The V gene is TRBV19, the J gene TRBJ1-1; D possibly corresponds to TRBD1 (6 bases). Trimming took off 8 bases at V and 1 base at J, with 14 bases between the two ends. The CDR3 is made up of 14 amino acids. Germline assignment: CDR1 LNHDA and CDR2 SQIVND (reference sequence). The CDR3 DNA sequence: TGTGCCAGTGAGTCGGGACAATGGAACACTGAAGCTTTCTTT. Encoded protein: CASESGQWNTEAFF.